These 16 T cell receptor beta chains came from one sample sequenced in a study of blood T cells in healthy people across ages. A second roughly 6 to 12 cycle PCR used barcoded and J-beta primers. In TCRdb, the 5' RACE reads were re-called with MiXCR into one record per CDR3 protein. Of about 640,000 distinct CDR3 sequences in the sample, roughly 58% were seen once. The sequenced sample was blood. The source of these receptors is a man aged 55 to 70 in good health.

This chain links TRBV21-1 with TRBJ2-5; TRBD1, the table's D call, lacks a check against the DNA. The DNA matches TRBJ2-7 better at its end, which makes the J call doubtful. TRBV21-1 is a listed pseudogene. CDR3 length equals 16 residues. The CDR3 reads CASSKGSGTGCAEQYF. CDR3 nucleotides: TGTGCCAGCAGCAAGGGTTCAGGGACAGGGTGTGCCGAGCAGTACTTC.

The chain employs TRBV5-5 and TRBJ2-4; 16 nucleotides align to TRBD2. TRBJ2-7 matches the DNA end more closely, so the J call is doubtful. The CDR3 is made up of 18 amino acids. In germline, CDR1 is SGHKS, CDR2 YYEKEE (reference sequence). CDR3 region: CASSLESGLAGGTYEQYF. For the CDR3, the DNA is TGTGCCAGCAGCTTGGAATCGGGACTAGCGGGGGGGACCTACGAGCAGTACTTC.

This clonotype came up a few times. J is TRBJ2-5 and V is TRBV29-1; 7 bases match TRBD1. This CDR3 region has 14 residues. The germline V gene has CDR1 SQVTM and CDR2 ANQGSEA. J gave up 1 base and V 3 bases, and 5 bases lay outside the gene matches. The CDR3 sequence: CSVDGQAIQETQYF. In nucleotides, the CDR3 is TGCAGCGTTGATGGACAGGCCATCCAAGAGACCCAGTACTTC.

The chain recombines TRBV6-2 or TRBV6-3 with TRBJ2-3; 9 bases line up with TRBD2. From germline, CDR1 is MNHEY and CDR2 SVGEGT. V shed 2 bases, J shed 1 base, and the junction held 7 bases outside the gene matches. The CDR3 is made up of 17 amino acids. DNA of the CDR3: TGTGCCAGCAGTTACCAGCGGGGGGAGGAAGGCACAGATACGCAGTATTTT. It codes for CASSYQRGEEGTDTQYF.

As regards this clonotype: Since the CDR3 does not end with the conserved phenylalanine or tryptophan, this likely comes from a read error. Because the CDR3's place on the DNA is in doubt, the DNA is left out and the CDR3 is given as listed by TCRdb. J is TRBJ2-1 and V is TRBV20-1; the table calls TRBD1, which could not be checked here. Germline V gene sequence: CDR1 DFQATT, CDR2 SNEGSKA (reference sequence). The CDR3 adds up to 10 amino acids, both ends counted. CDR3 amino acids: CSANLAGSPG.

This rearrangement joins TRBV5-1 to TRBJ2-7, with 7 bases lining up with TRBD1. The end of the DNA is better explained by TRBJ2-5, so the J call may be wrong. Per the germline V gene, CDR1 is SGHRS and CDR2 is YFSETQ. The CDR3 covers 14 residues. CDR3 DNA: TGCGCCAGCAGCTTGATAAGCCGGGACAGGACCCAGTACTTC. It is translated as CASSLISRDRTQYF.

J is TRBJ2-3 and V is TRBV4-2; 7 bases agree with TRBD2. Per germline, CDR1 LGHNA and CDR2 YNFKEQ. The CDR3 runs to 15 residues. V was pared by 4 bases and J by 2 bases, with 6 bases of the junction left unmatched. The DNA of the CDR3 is TGTGCCAGCAGCCCGGGGCGGGGGAACACAGATACGCAGTATTTT. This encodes CASSPGRGNTDTQYF.

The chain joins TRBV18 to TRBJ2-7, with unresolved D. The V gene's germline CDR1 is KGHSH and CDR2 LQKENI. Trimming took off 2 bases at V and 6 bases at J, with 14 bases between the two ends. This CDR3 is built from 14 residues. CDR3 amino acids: CASSPEPLAAEQYF. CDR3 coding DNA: TGTGCCAGCTCACCAGAACCACTGGCTGCCGAGCAGTACTTC.

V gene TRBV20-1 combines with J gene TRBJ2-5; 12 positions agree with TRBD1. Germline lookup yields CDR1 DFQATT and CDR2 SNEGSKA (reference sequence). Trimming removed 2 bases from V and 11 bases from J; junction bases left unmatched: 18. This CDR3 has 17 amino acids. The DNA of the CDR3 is TGCAGTGCTAGACGACGGGACAGGGGGCCACGTGAGGGTGAGCAGTACTTC. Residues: CSARRRDRGPREGEQYF.

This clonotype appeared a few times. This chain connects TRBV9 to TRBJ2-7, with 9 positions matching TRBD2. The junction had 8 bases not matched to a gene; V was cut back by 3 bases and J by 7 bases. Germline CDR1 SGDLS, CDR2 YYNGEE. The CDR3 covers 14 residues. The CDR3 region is CASSGGTSRREQYF. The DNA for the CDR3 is TGTGCCAGCAGCGGCGGGACTAGCCGTCGGGAGCAGTACTTC. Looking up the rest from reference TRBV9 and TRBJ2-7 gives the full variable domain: DSGVTQTPKHLITATGQRVTLRCSPRSGDLSVYWYQQSLDQGLQFLIQYYNGEERAKGNILERFSAQQFPDLHSELNLSSLELGDSALYFCASSGGTSRREQYFGPGTRLTVT.

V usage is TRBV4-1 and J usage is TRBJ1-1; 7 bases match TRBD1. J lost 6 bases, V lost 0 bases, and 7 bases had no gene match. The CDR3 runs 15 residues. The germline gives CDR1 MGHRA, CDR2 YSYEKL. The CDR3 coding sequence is TGCGCCAGCAGCCAAGATTGGGAGGGGGCCGCTGAAGCTTTCTTT. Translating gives CASSQDWEGAAEAFF.

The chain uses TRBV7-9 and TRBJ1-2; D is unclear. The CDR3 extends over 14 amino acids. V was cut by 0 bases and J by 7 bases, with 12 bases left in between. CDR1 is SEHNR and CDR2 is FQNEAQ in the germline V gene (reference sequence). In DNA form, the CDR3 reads TGTGCCAGCAGCTTAGCGGAGGGATCCGCTGGCTACACCTTC. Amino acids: CASSLAEGSAGYTF.

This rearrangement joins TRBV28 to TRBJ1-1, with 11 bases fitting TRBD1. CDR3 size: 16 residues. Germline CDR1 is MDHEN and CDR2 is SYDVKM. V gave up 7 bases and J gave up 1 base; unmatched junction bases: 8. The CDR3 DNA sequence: TGTGCCAGCACCGGACAGGGGGCCCCCGGGAACACTGAAGCTTTCTTT. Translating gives CASTGQGAPGNTEAFF. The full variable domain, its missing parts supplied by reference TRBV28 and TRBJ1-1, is DVKVTQSSRYLVKRTGEKVFLECVQDMDHENMFWYRQDPGLGLRLIYFSYDVKMKEKGDIPEGYSVSREKKERFSLILESASTNQTSMYLCASTGQGAPGNTEAFFGQGTRLTVV.

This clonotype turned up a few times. This chain's CDR3 is CASSRNRIETQYF. The DNA for the CDR3 is TGTGCCAGCAGCCGAAACAGGATTGAGACCCAGTACTTC. The chain combines TRBV7-2 with TRBJ2-5, with a possible D match to TRBD1 (5 bases). This CDR3 is built from 13 residues. Trimming took 5 bases from V and 5 from J, leaving 12 bases between them. The germline V gene encodes CDR1 SGHTA and CDR2 FQGNSA. The full variable domain, completed using reference TRBV7-2 and TRBJ2-5, is GAGVSQSPSNKVTEKGKDVELRCDPISGHTALYWYRQSLGQGLEFLIYFQGNSAPDKSGLPSDRFSAERTGGSVSTLTIQRTQQEDSAVYLCASSRNRIETQYFGPGTRLLVL.

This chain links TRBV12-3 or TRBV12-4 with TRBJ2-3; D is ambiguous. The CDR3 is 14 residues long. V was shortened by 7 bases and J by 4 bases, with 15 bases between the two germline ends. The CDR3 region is CASKWLGLSDTQYF. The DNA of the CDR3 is TGTGCCAGCAAATGGTTGGGATTGTCAGATACGCAGTATTTT.

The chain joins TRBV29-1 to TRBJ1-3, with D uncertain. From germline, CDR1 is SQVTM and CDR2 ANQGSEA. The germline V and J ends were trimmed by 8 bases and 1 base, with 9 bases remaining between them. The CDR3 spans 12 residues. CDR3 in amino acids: CSTLESGNTIYF. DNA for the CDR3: TGCAGCACCCTTGAGTCTGGAAACACCATATATTTT.